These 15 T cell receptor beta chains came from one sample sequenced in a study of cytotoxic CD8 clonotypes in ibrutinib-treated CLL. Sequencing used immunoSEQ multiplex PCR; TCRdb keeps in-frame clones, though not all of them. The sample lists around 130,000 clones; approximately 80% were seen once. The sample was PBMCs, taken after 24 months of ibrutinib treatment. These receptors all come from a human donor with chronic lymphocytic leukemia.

As DNA, the CDR3 is TGCGCCAGCAGTGAACGCAGGGCCAATTCACCCCTCCACTTT. It yields the protein CASSERRANSPLHF. J is TRBJ1-6 and V is TRBV10-1; tentative D call: TRBD1 (5 bases). Trimming cost V 3 bases and J 7 bases, with 10 bases left between them. CDR3 length: 14 residues. The germline V gene encodes CDR1 WNHNN and CDR2 SYGVQD (reference sequence).

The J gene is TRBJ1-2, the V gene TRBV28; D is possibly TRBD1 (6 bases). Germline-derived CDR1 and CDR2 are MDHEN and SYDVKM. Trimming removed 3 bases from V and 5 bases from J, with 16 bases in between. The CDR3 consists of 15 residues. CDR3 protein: CASSFPQGRGYGYTF. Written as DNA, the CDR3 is TGTGCCAGCAGTTTCCCGCAGGGGCGGGGGTATGGCTACACCTTC.

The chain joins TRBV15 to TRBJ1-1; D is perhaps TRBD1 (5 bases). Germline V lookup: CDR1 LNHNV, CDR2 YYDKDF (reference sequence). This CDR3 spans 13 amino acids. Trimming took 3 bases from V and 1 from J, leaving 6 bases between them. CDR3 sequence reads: CATSRTENTEAFF. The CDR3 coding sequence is TGTGCCACCAGCAGGACAGAGAACACTGAAGCTTTCTTT. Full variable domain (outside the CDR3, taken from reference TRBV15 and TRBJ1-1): DAMVIQNPRYQVTQFGKPVTLSCSQTLNHNVMYWYQQKSSQAPKLLFHYYDKDFNNEADTPDNFQSRRPNTSFCFLDIRSPGLGDTAMYLCATSRTENTEAFFGQGTRLTVV.

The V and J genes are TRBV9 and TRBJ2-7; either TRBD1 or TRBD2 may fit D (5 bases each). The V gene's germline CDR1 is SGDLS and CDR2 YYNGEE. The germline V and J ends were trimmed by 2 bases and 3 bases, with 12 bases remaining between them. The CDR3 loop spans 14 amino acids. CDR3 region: CASSVSGTGYEQYF. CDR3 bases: TGTGCCAGCAGCGTTTCCGGGACCGGCTACGAGCAGTACTTC.

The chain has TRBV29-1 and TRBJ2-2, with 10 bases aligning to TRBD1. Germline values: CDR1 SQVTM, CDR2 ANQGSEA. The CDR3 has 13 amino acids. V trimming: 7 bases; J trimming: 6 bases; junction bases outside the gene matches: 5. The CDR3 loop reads CSADRGGAGELFF. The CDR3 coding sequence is TGCAGCGCGGACAGGGGGGGAGCCGGGGAGCTGTTTTTT.

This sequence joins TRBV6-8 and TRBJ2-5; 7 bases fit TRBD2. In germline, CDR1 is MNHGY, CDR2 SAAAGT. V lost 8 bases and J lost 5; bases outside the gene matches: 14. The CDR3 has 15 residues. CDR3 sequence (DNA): TGTGCCAGCCGAGAGGCGGGCGGGGGTGGGGAGACCCAGTACTTC. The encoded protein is CASREAGGGGETQYF.

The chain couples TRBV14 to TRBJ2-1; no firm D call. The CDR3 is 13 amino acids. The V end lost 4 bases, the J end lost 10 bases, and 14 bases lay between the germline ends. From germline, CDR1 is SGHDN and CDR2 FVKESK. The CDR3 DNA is TGTGCCAGCAGCCTCGACTGGTCATGGGAGCAGTTCTTC. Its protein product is CASSLDWSWEQFF.

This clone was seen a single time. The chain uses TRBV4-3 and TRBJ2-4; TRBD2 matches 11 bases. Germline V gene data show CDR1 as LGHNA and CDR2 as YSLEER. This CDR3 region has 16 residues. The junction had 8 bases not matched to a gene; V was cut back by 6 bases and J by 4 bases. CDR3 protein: CASSPGVAGGKNIQYF. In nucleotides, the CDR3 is TGCGCCAGCAGTCCCGGGGTAGCGGGGGGGAAAAACATTCAGTACTTC.

The CDR3 is CASTLAARAGLGNTIYF. In DNA form, the CDR3 reads TGTGCCAGTACTCTCGCGGCCAGGGCAGGTCTTGGAAACACCATATATTTT. The gene calls are TRBV19 and TRBJ1-3; D might be TRBD1 (5 bases). This CDR3 contains 17 residues. With 7 bases removed from V and 3 bases from J, the gap between germline ends came to 22 bases. The germline gives CDR1 LNHDA, CDR2 SQIVND (reference sequence).

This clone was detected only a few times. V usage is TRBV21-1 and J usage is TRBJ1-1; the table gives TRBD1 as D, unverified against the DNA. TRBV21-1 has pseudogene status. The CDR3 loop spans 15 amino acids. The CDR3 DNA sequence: TGTGCCAGCAGCAAAGACAGGGAGAGGAACACTGAAGCTTTCTTT. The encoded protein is CASSKDRERNTEAFF.

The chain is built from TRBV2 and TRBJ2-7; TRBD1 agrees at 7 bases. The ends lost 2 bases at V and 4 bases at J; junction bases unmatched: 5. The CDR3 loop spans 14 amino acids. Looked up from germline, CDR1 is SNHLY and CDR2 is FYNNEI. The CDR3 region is CASSEKGAEYEQYF. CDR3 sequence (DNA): TGTGCCAGCAGTGAAAAGGGGGCGGAGTACGAGCAGTACTTC.

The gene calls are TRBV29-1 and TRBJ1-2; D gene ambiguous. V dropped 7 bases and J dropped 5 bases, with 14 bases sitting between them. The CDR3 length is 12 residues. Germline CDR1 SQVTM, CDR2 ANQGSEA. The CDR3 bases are TGCAGCGCCGGGGTCGGGGATTATGGCTACACCTTC. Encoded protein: CSAGVGDYGYTF.

CDR3 loop: CASSPGQGNEKLFF. The CDR3 bases are TGTGCCAGCAGCCCGGGACAGGGGAACGAAAAACTGTTTTTT. V gene TRBV9 combines with J gene TRBJ1-4; 10 nucleotides line up with TRBD1. The trim removed 4 bases at V and 8 bases at J, leaving 5 bases unmatched. The CDR3 runs to 14 residues. The germline gives CDR1 SGDLS, CDR2 YYNGEE.

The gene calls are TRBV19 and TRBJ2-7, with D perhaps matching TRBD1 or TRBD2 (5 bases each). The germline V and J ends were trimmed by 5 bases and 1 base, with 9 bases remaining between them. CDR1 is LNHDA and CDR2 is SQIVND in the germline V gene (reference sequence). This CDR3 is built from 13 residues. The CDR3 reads CASSEGPSYEQYF. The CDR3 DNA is TGTGCCAGTAGTGAGGGGCCTTCCTACGAGCAGTACTTC.

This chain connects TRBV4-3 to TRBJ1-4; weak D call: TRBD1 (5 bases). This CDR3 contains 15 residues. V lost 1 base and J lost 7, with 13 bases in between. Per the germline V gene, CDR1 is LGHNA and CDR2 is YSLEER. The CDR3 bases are TGCGCCAGCAGCCAAGGGACGGACATGGTTGAAAAACTGTTTTTT. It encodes CASSQGTDMVEKLFF.